This TCR beta chain was identified during a study of radiation and T cells in renal cell carcinoma. Assay: immunoSEQ multiplex PCR; the TCRdb copy retains only in-frame clones and omits some. Among 100,000 to 150,000 clones listed, around 80% were seen once. The CDR3 has 16 residues. V was pared by 2 bases and J by 15 bases, with 18 bases of the junction left unmatched. Germline lookup yields CDR1 LNHDA and CDR2 SQIVND (reference sequence). Time point here: baseline pretreatment blood. The treatment was: 15 Gy SBRT to primary tumor, nephrectomy 4 weeks later. This material consisted of blood, taken from a patient whose treatment included radiotherapy and nephrectomy. The TCR originated in a woman in her sixties with renal cell carcinoma. The J gene is TRBJ2-1, the V gene TRBV19; 8 bases line up with TRBD2. CDR3 sequence: CASSIWGLGRSSRLFF. CDR3 DNA: TGTGCCAGTAGTATATGGGGACTAGGTCGCAGTAGCCGTTTGTTCTTC.